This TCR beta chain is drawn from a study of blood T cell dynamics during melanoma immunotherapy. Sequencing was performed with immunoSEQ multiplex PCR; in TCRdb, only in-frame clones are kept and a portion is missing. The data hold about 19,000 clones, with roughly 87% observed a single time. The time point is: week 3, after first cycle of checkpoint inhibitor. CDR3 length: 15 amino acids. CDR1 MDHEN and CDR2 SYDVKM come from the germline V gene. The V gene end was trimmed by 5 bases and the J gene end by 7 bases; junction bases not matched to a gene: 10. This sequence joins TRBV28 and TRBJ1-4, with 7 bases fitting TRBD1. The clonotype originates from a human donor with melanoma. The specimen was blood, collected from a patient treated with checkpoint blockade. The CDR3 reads CASSETDRVGEKLFF. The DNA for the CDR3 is TGTGCCAGCAGTGAAACCGACAGGGTGGGTGAAAAACTGTTTTTT.